This is a list of T cell receptor beta chains from one sample in a study of regulatory T cells in long-lasting Graves disease. TCRdb reprocessed the multiplex PCR reads via MiXCR and lists one record per CDR3 protein. The table includes around 450,000 distinct CDR3 sequences, 15% to 20% detected once. Separately, the same data were catalogued under a study of T cells in Graves' hyperthyroidism and ophthalmopathy.

Sequenced material: peripheral blood mononuclear cells (PBMCs), taken at new diagnosis, from a patient treated with antithyroid drugs. All receptors derive from a man aged 35-49 years with Graves disease. CDR3s include the opening cysteine and the closing phenylalanine or tryptophan. The D gene is left open where the match is weak. Rows may omit the clone size; those that give it use once, few, many or a size class.

D gene,V gene,clone size,J gene,CDR3 protein,CDR3 DNA
-,TRBV28,many,TRBJ2-3,CASSPLTRADTQYF,TGTGCCAGCAGTCCATTAACCCGGGCGGATACGCAGTATTTT
TRBD2,TRBV13,many,TRBJ2-3,CASVASGSYADTQYF,TGTGCCAGCGTAGCTAGCGGGAGTTATGCAGATACGCAGTATTTT
TRBD2,TRBV9,-,TRBJ2-2,CASSSRPGTSGTGTGELFF,TGTGCCAGCAGCTCGCGTCCCGGGACTAGCGGGACGGGCACCGGGGAGCTGTTTTTT
-,TRBV28,many,TRBJ1-1,CASTYIANTEAFF,TGTGCCAGCACCTACATCGCGAACACTGAAGCTTTCTTT
-,TRBV7-3,many,TRBJ2-3,CASSLGALTDTQYF,TGTGCCAGCAGCTTAGGGGCCCTCACAGATACGCAGTATTTT
-,TRBV4-2,few,TRBJ1-2,CASSQPKQGGAGYTF,TGTGCCAGCAGCCAACCTAAACAGGGTGGAGCGGGCTACACCTTC
TRBD2,TRBV11-2,many,TRBJ2-1,CASSLRTSGRENEQFF,TGTGCCAGCAGCTTACGGACTAGCGGGAGAGAGAATGAGCAGTTCTTC
TRBD1,TRBV20-1,many,TRBJ2-2,CSALGTGHTGELFF,TGCAGTGCCCTCGGGACAGGCCACACCGGGGAGCTGTTTTTT
-,TRBV24-1,many,TRBJ2-2,CATSVETGELFF,TGTGCCACCAGTGTTGAAACCGGGGAGCTGTTTTTT
-,TRBV12-3/TRBV12-4,-,TRBJ1-4,CASSHFQTGRSNEKLFF,TGTGCCAGCAGTCACTTCCAAACGGGACGTAGTAATGAAAAACTGTTTTTT
-,TRBV7-9,many,TRBJ2-7,CASSLSAALSYEQYF,TGTGCCAGCAGCTTATCCGCAGCGCTCTCCTACGAGCAGTACTTC
TRBD1,TRBV27,many,TRBJ2-1,CASSLSTGTGFPNEQFF,TGTGCCAGCAGTTTATCGACTGGGACAGGGTTTCCCAATGAGCAGTTCTTC
TRBD2,TRBV27,many,TRBJ2-7,CASSLEAGVPYEQYF,TGTGCCAGCAGTTTGGAAGCGGGAGTACCGTACGAGCAGTACTTC
-,TRBV27,few,TRBJ1-2,CASSRDGYYGYTF,TGTGCCAGCAGTAGGGACGGATACTATGGCTACACCTTC
TRBD2,TRBV11-2,many,TRBJ2-3,CASSLGASGRGTQYF,TGTGCCAGCAGCTTAGGGGCTAGCGGGAGAGGTACGCAGTATTTT
-,TRBV4-1,-,TRBJ2-7,CASSQEQAPSYEQYF,TGCGCCAGCAGCCAAGAGCAAGCGCCTTCCTACGAGCAGTACTTC
TRBD2,TRBV13,-,TRBJ2-1,CASSTSSGRGSYNEQFF,TGTGCCAGCAGCACATCTAGCGGGAGAGGGTCCTACAATGAGCAGTTCTTC
-,TRBV18,few,TRBJ2-1,CASSPSTGSYNEQFF,TGTGCCAGCTCACCTTCTACAGGGTCCTACAATGAGCAGTTCTTC